A selection of T cell receptor beta chains follows, all from one sample in a study of OX40 agonist ivuxolimab in advanced cancers. Only in-frame clones appear in the TCRdb table, and some are missing; sequencing was by immunoSEQ multiplex PCR. The sample yields about 26,000 clones, roughly 77% seen once. The specimen was CD4+ or CD8+ T cells sorted from blood, collected in a trial of the OX40 agonist ivuxolimab. The receptors originated from an adult with an advanced solid tumor such as melanoma, head and neck, liver or kidney cancer. Each CDR3 is given with its conserved first and last residue. D genes are given only for firm matches. Not all rows give a size; the values are once, few, many and, for expanded clones, a class.

j_call d_call clone_size v_call cdr3_nt cdr3_aa
TRBJ2-3 NA medium-sized TRBV30 TGTGCCTGGAGTGAGGGGGGAACAGATACGCAGTATTTT CAWSEGGTDTQYF
TRBJ1-1 NA NA TRBV5-5 TGTGCCAGCAGCTTGGGACTCGTTGAAGCTTTCTTT CASSLGLVEAFF
TRBJ2-7 NA NA TRBV19 TGTGCCAGTAGTATAGGTCTAAACTACGAGCAGTACTTC CASSIGLNYEQYF
TRBJ1-1 TRBD1 NA TRBV6-5 TGTGCCAGCAGTCAATTGGACAGGTGGTTAACTGAAGCTTTCTTT CASSQLDRWLTEAFF
TRBJ2-7 TRBD1 NA TRBV4-2 TGTGCCAGCAGCGAACGCTATGGGACAGGCCATTCCTACGAGCAGTACTTC CASSERYGTGHSYEQYF
TRBJ2-1 NA NA TRBV29-1 TGCAGCGTAGCGGGTGGCCCTTACAATGAGCAGTTCTTC CSVAGGPYNEQFF
TRBJ1-2 NA few TRBV7-9 TGTGCCAGCAGCTTAACGAATACTGACGGCTACACCTTC CASSLTNTDGYTF
TRBJ1-1 NA NA TRBV29-1 TGCAGCGTTGAGTTGGGACTTGAAGCTTTCTTT CSVELGLEAFF
TRBJ2-1 TRBD1 NA TRBV13 TGTGCCAGCAGCTCCAGGGGGAGAGGGGTCTCCAATGAGCAGTTCTTC CASSSRGRGVSNEQFF
TRBJ2-1 NA NA TRBV5-1 TGCGCCAGCAGCTTGCTGGGGGCGGGTGAGCAGTTCTTC CASSLLGAGEQFF
TRBJ2-3 NA NA TRBV9 TGTGCCAGCAGCGCGGATGCAAGCCTCACAGATACGCAGTATTTT CASSADASLTDTQYF
TRBJ2-6 NA NA TRBV7-6 TGTGCCAGCAGCTTAGTGGGGGTCGCCGGGGCCAACGTCCTGACTTTC CASSLVGVAGANVLTF
TRBJ2-7 NA NA TRBV5-6 TGTGCCAGCAGCTTCCTATCCTACGAGCAGTACTTC CASSFLSYEQYF
TRBJ1-5 NA NA TRBV12-2 TGTGCAAGTCGCTTAGCGCTCTCGATGACAGGTCACAATCAGCCCCAGCATTTT CASRLALSMTGHNQPQHF
TRBJ2-7 NA NA TRBV7-9 TGTGCCAGCAGCTCCTCGGCAGGACCCTACGAGCAGTACTTC CASSSSAGPYEQYF
TRBJ1-1 NA NA TRBV5-6 TGTGCCAGCACCCCAGGATGGGGCCATACAGAAGCTTTCTTT CASTPGWGHTEAFF
TRBJ1-1 NA NA TRBV11-1 TGTGCCAGCAGTAGGTCCATGAACACTGAAGCTTTCTTT CASSRSMNTEAFF
TRBJ1-1 TRBD1 NA TRBV19 TGTGCCAGTAGTCCATTCCACAGGGGGCGGTTGAACACTGAAGCTTTCTTT CASSPFHRGRLNTEAFF
TRBJ1-2 NA NA TRBV5-1 TGCGCCAGCAGCACCGGTTTTGGCGGATACAACTATGGCTACACCTTC CASSTGFGGYNYGYTF
TRBJ1-2 TRBD1 NA TRBV9 TGTGCCAGCAGCACCGGGACAGGGAACTATGGCTACACCTTC CASSTGTGNYGYTF
TRBJ2-7 NA medium-sized TRBV2 TGTGCCAGCAGTCCTTCTTTGGGGGCGGGCCTCGACGAGCAGTACTTC CASSPSLGAGLDEQYF
TRBJ1-4 NA NA TRBV5-1 TGCGCCAGCAGCTTGTTCAGCAGCAGTAATGAAAAACTGTTTTTT CASSLFSSSNEKLFF
TRBJ2-7 NA NA TRBV28 TGTGCCAGCAGCTTCTACCGGGAGCAGTACTTC CASSFYREQYF
TRBJ1-2 NA NA TRBV21-1 TGTGCCAGCAGCAATGGACAATTTGGCTACACCTTC CASSNGQFGYTF
TRBJ1-5 NA once TRBV6-6 TGTGCCAGCAGTTACTCATCCACCTCCCTCAATCAGCCCCAGCATTTT CASSYSSTSLNQPQHF
TRBJ1-1 NA NA TRBV2 TGTGCCAGCAGTGCCCCGACCGGGACATTGGGGACTGAAGCTTTCTTT CASSAPTGTLGTEAFF
TRBJ2-7 NA few TRBV19 TGTGCCAGTAGTATGGGTTTCGGGGACTCCTACGAGCAGTACTTC CASSMGFGDSYEQYF
TRBJ2-7 NA NA TRBV30 TGTGCCTGGAGCGTACTTCAGGGAACCCACGAGCAGTACTTC CAWSVLQGTHEQYF
TRBJ2-1 NA NA TRBV9 TGTGCCAGCAGCGTTGGGTACAATGAGCAGTTCTTC CASSVGYNEQFF
TRBJ2-4 NA medium-sized TRBV5-4 TGTGCCAGCAGCTCCGGGCCAAGCCCCAAAAACATTCAGTACTTC CASSSGPSPKNIQYF
TRBJ2-3 TRBD2 NA TRBV29-1 TGCAGCGTTGATCCAGTTAGCGGGGGAAGCTCGGCAGATACGCAGTATTTT CSVDPVSGGSSADTQYF
TRBJ2-1 TRBD2 NA TRBV10-2 TGCGCCAGCCATAGCGAACTAAGCGGGAGGGCCTCGAGGGATGAGCAGTTCTTC CASHSELSGRASRDEQFF
TRBJ2-7 NA NA TRBV5-5 TGTGCCAGCAGCTTCGGGTACTCCTACGAGCAGTACTTC CASSFGYSYEQYF
TRBJ2-1 TRBD2 NA TRBV7-3 TGTGCCAGCAGCATAGCGGGAGCAGGCGATGAGCAGTTCTTC CASSIAGAGDEQFF
TRBJ1-2 NA NA TRBV23-1 TGCGCCAGCAGTCAAGGGATTCCTAACGGCTACACCTTC CASSQGIPNGYTF
TRBJ2-3 TRBD2 NA TRBV5-4 TGTGCCAGCAGCCCCCGGCGGCGGGGGGCCGCAGATACGCAGTATTTT CASSPRRRGAADTQYF
TRBJ1-2 TRBD1 NA TRBV5-4 TGTGCCAGCAGCTGGACAGGGTCTAACTATGGCTACACCTTC CASSWTGSNYGYTF
TRBJ1-3 NA once TRBV27 TGTGCCAGCAGTTTAGTCAGCTCTGGAAACACCATATATTTT CASSLVSSGNTIYF
TRBJ1-5 TRBD1 few TRBV28 TGTGCCAGCAGTTTATGGGCCCGGACAGGATCTAGCAATCAGCCCCAGCATTTT CASSLWARTGSSNQPQHF
TRBJ2-7 TRBD1 NA TRBV14 TGTGCCAGCAGCCAAGTGGGGACAGGCGTTTACTCCTACGAGCAGTACTTC CASSQVGTGVYSYEQYF
TRBJ1-1 TRBD1 NA TRBV14 TGTGCCAGCAGCCAAGAAGGACAGGGGGTTGAAGCTTTCTTT CASSQEGQGVEAFF
TRBJ2-5 NA NA TRBV4-1 TGCGCCAGCAGCCTGTCAGACATGGCCCAAGAGACCCAGTACTTC CASSLSDMAQETQYF
TRBJ2-2 TRBD1 NA TRBV5-5 TGTGCCAGCAGCTGGACAGGGGGCACCGGGGAGCTGTTTTTT CASSWTGGTGELFF
TRBJ2-5 NA NA TRBV11-3 TGTGCCAGCAGCTTTGGGGGTGGGATGTGGGAGACCCAGTACTTC CASSFGGGMWETQYF
TRBJ2-1 NA NA TRBV6-8 TGTGCCAGAGAGGATAGGGAACAGGATGAGCAGTTCTTC CAREDREQDEQFF
TRBJ1-1 NA few TRBV29-1 TGCAGCGTTGAAGAGCACACAAGGGCGCTGAACACTGAAGCTTTCTTT CSVEEHTRALNTEAFF
TRBJ1-2 NA NA TRBV6-1 TGTGCCAGCAGTCCCCCCGGGTTATACGACACCTTC CASSPPGLYDTF
TRBJ2-1 NA NA TRBV11-3 TGTGCCAGCAGCTTAGAAGCAGGGGATCTAGGTGAGCAGTTCTTC CASSLEAGDLGEQFF
TRBJ1-1 NA few TRBV30 TGTGCCTGTCCCGTGGCGTGGGGGGCCGCTGAAGCTTTCTTT CACPVAWGAAEAFF
TRBJ1-2 TRBD1 once TRBV6-5 TGTGCCAGCAGTTACTCGAGACAGGGTGTTAATGGCTACACCTTC CASSYSRQGVNGYTF
TRBJ1-2 NA NA TRBV11-2 TGTGCCAGCAGCTTAGTGCGCCACTATGGCTACACCTTC CASSLVRHYGYTF
TRBJ2-2 TRBD1 NA TRBV5-6 TGTGCCAGCAGCTTAGGGACAGGGTTCCTCGGGGAGCTGTTTTTT CASSLGTGFLGELFF
TRBJ1-2 TRBD1 NA TRBV30 TGTGCCTGGAATCTTCGACGGACAGGGACTAAGGGCTACACCTTC CAWNLRRTGTKGYTF
TRBJ2-7 NA NA TRBV11-2 TGTGCCAGCAGCTCGGGGTACTACGAGCAGTACTTC CASSSGYYEQYF
TRBJ2-2 TRBD1 NA TRBV19 TGTGCCAGTAGTATAGATCTGCTGGGGACAGAGAACACCGGGGAGCTGTTTTTT CASSIDLLGTENTGELFF